The 19 T cell receptor beta chains below all came from one sample that was sequenced in a study of high-grade serous ovarian cancer treatment subgroups. Tumor tissue was taken before any definitive surgery or chemotherapy was given. Measured with immunoSEQ multiplex PCR; TCRdb has only the in-frame clones, and not every one. The table lists about 5,700 clones, around 66% of them singletons. The specimen sequenced was tumor tissue. Every receptor here comes from a human donor with high-grade serous ovarian cancer.

This clone was detected a few times. CDR3 region: CASSFGFMNTEAFF. CDR3 coding DNA: TGTGCCAGCAGCTTCGGTTTTATGAACACTGAAGCTTTCTTT. The J gene is TRBJ1-1, the V gene TRBV7-2; no firm D call. CDR3 length: 14 residues. CDR1 SGHTA and CDR2 FQGNSA come from the germline V gene. V shed 3 bases and J shed 0 bases, with 8 bases lying between them.

The chain employs TRBV6-1 and TRBJ1-1; 11 positions match TRBD1. CDR3 length: 15 residues. Germline V lookup: CDR1 MNHNS, CDR2 SASEGT. The trim removed 5 bases at V and 3 bases at J, leaving 5 bases unmatched. CDR3 DNA sequence: TGTGCCAGCAGTCGGACAGGGGGCGGGGACACTGAAGCTTTCTTT. This translates into CASSRTGGGDTEAFF.

The CDR3 reads CASITGQGEQYF. Here the CDR3 DNA reads TGTGCCAGCATCACTGGCCAGGGCGAGCAGTACTTC. This chain links TRBV28 with TRBJ2-7, with D possibly being TRBD1 (5 bases). This CDR3 contains 12 residues. The V and J ends lost 7 bases and 6 bases respectively, with 13 bases between them. CDR1 is MDHEN and CDR2 is SYDVKM in the germline V gene.

The sample holds a few counts of this clone. The chain has TRBV28 and TRBJ1-2; D might be TRBD1 (5 bases). The CDR3 totals 11 residues. Germline values: CDR1 MDHEN, CDR2 SYDVKM. Trimming removed 10 bases from V and 6 bases from J, with 12 bases in between. CDR3 sequence: CATEGLHGYTF. The CDR3 DNA reads TGTGCCACCGAGGGGTTACATGGCTACACCTTC.

The rearrangement joins TRBV27 to TRBJ2-1; D is uncertain. Per germline, CDR1 MNHEY and CDR2 SMNVEV (reference sequence). CDR3 length: 13 residues. Deletions cut 5 bases from V and 4 bases from J, with 9 bases between. The CDR3 region is CASSLNPYNEQFF. The CDR3 bases are TGTGCCAGCAGTCTAAACCCATACAATGAGCAGTTCTTC.

The rearrangement joins TRBV2 to TRBJ1-5; a possible D gene is TRBD1 (5 bases). From germline, CDR1 is SNHLY and CDR2 FYNNEI. The CDR3 runs 13 residues. V lost 6 bases, J lost 3 bases, and 9 bases lay in between. CDR3 bases: TGTGCCAGCAGCGCCGGGGCCAATCAGCCCCAGCATTTT. It translates to CASSAGANQPQHF.

The V and J genes are TRBV29-1 and TRBJ2-6, with D unresolved. The CDR3 runs 14 residues. V was clipped by 5 bases and J by 6 bases, with 14 bases between them. The germline V gene encodes CDR1 SQVTM and CDR2 ANQGSEA. CDR3 amino acids: CSVTGRQEANVLTF. CDR3 DNA sequence: TGCAGCGTTACGGGCAGGCAGGAGGCCAACGTCCTGACTTTC. The full variable domain, rest sourced from reference TRBV29-1 and TRBJ2-6, is SAVISQKPSRDICQRGTSLTIQCQVDSQVTMMFWYRQQPGQSLTLIATANQGSEATYESGFVIDKFPISRPNLTFSTLTVSNMSPEDSSIYLCSVTGRQEANVLTFGAGSRLTVL.

This chain connects TRBV18 to TRBJ1-1; D ambiguous. The CDR3 spans 16 residues. Trimming took 3 bases from V and 2 from J, leaving 16 bases between them. Germline V lookup: CDR1 KGHSH, CDR2 LQKENI. The CDR3 coding sequence is TGTGCCAGCTCACCTAGCCTGGGCGGAACAAACACTGAAGCTTTCTTT. It specifies CASSPSLGGTNTEAFF. The full variable domain, its missing parts supplied by reference TRBV18 and TRBJ1-1, is NAGVMQNPRHLVRRRGQEARLRCSPMKGHSHVYWYRQLPEEGLKFMVYLQKENIIDESGMPKERFSAEFPKEGPSILRIQQVVRGDSAAYFCASSPSLGGTNTEAFFGQGTRLTVV.

The V and J genes are TRBV6-1 and TRBJ2-7; D gene ambiguous. Trimming stripped 6 bases from V and 4 bases from J, with 16 bases between. CDR3 length: 14 amino acids. From germline, CDR1 is MNHNS and CDR2 SASEGT. CDR3 sequence reads: CASSALGFGYEQYF. The CDR3 bases are TGTGCCAGCAGCGCACTCGGTTTTGGGTACGAGCAGTACTTC.

V and J are TRBV4-1 and TRBJ2-7, with 7 bases matching TRBD1. This CDR3 contains 15 residues. Trimming at V came to 3 bases and at J to 3 bases, leaving 8 bases not matched to a gene. In germline, CDR1 is MGHRA, CDR2 YSYEKL. CDR3 protein: CASSHIGTELYEQYF. CDR3 sequence (DNA): TGCGCCAGCAGCCACATCGGGACAGAACTCTACGAGCAGTACTTC.

The CDR3 spells CASSLQGNTIYF. Here the CDR3 DNA reads TGTGCCAGCAGCTTACAGGGAAACACCATATATTTT. V is TRBV7-2 and J is TRBJ1-3; D not certain. The CDR3 is made up of 12 amino acids. Germline CDR1 is SGHTA and CDR2 is FQGNSA. V lost 2 bases and J 4 bases, leaving 3 bases between the germline ends.

This clone was seen a few times. The genes are TRBV7-9 and TRBJ1-1, with a tentative D call TRBD1 (6 bases). Deletions cut 5 bases from V and 8 bases from J, with 12 bases between. The germline V gene has CDR1 SEHNR and CDR2 FQNEAQ (reference sequence). This CDR3 is 12 amino acids long. As DNA, the CDR3 is TGTGCCAGCAGCCGTGACAGGTTCGAAGCTTTCTTT. Translating it yields CASSRDRFEAFF.

Comments on this clone: One junction end does not reproduce the germline sequence, and a read error may be involved. This rearrangement joins TRBV5-1 to TRBJ2-6; D remains ambiguous. The CDR3 has 17 residues. Germline-derived CDR1 and CDR2 are SGHRS and YFSETQ. CDR3 residues: CVSSFAGPSSGANVLTF. CDR3 sequence (DNA): TGCGTCAGCAGCTTCGCCGGACCCAGCTCTGGGGCCAACGTCCTGACTTTC.

The genes are TRBV18 and TRBJ1-5; D is ambiguous. Germline V gives CDR1 KGHSH, CDR2 LQKENI. The CDR3 consists of 13 residues. V dropped 6 bases and J dropped 11 bases, with 17 bases sitting between them. The CDR3 DNA is TGTGCCAGCTCCCAAACGCAAACCCGGGCCCAGCATTTT. It specifies CASSQTQTRAQHF.

The rearrangement links TRBV2 to TRBJ2-1; maybe TRBD1 (5 bases). V gave up 3 bases and J gave up 6 bases, with 6 bases separating them. CDR3 length: 12 amino acids. Per the germline V gene, CDR1 is SNHLY and CDR2 is FYNNEI. The CDR3 is CASSDRVNEQFF. CDR3 nucleotides: TGTGCCAGCAGTGACAGGGTCAATGAGCAGTTCTTC.

Points on this clone: A far bigger clonotype differs at one base, so this is likely a read error. This sequence joins TRBV4-2 and TRBJ1-6; D may be TRBD1 (5 bases). Trimming took off 4 bases at V and 8 bases at J, with 15 bases between the two ends. The germline V gene encodes CDR1 LGHNA and CDR2 YNFKEQ. The CDR3 covers 15 residues. CDR3 sequence reads: CASSRITGGDSPLHF. The DNA for the CDR3 is TGTGCCAGCAGCCGCATAACTGGGGGAGATTCACCCCTCCACTTT.

This clone was recorded only once. V gene TRBV28 combines with J gene TRBJ1-6, with 8 bases fitting TRBD1. Germline trimming cut 5 bases from V and 10 bases from J; bases unmatched to any gene: 10. There are 15 residues in the CDR3. The germline V gene encodes CDR1 MDHEN and CDR2 SYDVKM. CDR3 nucleotides: TGTGCCAGCAGTAGGACAGGGACGATTCGCTCACCCCTCCACTTT. It codes for CASSRTGTIRSPLHF.

CDR3 sequence reads: CASSLARTDYYGYTF. In nucleotides, the CDR3 is TGTGCCAGCAGCTTAGCGCGGACAGACTACTATGGCTACACCTTC. The chain couples TRBV7-2 to TRBJ1-2; a weak D match, TRBD1 (6 bases). Germline CDR1 reads SGHTA; CDR2 reads FQGNSA. This CDR3 comprises 15 residues. Trimming cost V 0 bases and J 3 bases, with 11 bases left between them.

The count of this clone is one. This chain uses TRBV7-9 with TRBJ2-7; 7 bases match TRBD2. The length of the CDR3 is 14 residues. The germline V gene encodes CDR1 SEHNR and CDR2 FQNEAQ (reference sequence). V gave up 5 bases and J gave up 4 bases; unmatched junction bases: 8. The CDR3 DNA is TGTGCCAGCAGCATCAGCGGGGTTGATTACGAGCAGTACTTC. Its translation: CASSISGVDYEQYF.